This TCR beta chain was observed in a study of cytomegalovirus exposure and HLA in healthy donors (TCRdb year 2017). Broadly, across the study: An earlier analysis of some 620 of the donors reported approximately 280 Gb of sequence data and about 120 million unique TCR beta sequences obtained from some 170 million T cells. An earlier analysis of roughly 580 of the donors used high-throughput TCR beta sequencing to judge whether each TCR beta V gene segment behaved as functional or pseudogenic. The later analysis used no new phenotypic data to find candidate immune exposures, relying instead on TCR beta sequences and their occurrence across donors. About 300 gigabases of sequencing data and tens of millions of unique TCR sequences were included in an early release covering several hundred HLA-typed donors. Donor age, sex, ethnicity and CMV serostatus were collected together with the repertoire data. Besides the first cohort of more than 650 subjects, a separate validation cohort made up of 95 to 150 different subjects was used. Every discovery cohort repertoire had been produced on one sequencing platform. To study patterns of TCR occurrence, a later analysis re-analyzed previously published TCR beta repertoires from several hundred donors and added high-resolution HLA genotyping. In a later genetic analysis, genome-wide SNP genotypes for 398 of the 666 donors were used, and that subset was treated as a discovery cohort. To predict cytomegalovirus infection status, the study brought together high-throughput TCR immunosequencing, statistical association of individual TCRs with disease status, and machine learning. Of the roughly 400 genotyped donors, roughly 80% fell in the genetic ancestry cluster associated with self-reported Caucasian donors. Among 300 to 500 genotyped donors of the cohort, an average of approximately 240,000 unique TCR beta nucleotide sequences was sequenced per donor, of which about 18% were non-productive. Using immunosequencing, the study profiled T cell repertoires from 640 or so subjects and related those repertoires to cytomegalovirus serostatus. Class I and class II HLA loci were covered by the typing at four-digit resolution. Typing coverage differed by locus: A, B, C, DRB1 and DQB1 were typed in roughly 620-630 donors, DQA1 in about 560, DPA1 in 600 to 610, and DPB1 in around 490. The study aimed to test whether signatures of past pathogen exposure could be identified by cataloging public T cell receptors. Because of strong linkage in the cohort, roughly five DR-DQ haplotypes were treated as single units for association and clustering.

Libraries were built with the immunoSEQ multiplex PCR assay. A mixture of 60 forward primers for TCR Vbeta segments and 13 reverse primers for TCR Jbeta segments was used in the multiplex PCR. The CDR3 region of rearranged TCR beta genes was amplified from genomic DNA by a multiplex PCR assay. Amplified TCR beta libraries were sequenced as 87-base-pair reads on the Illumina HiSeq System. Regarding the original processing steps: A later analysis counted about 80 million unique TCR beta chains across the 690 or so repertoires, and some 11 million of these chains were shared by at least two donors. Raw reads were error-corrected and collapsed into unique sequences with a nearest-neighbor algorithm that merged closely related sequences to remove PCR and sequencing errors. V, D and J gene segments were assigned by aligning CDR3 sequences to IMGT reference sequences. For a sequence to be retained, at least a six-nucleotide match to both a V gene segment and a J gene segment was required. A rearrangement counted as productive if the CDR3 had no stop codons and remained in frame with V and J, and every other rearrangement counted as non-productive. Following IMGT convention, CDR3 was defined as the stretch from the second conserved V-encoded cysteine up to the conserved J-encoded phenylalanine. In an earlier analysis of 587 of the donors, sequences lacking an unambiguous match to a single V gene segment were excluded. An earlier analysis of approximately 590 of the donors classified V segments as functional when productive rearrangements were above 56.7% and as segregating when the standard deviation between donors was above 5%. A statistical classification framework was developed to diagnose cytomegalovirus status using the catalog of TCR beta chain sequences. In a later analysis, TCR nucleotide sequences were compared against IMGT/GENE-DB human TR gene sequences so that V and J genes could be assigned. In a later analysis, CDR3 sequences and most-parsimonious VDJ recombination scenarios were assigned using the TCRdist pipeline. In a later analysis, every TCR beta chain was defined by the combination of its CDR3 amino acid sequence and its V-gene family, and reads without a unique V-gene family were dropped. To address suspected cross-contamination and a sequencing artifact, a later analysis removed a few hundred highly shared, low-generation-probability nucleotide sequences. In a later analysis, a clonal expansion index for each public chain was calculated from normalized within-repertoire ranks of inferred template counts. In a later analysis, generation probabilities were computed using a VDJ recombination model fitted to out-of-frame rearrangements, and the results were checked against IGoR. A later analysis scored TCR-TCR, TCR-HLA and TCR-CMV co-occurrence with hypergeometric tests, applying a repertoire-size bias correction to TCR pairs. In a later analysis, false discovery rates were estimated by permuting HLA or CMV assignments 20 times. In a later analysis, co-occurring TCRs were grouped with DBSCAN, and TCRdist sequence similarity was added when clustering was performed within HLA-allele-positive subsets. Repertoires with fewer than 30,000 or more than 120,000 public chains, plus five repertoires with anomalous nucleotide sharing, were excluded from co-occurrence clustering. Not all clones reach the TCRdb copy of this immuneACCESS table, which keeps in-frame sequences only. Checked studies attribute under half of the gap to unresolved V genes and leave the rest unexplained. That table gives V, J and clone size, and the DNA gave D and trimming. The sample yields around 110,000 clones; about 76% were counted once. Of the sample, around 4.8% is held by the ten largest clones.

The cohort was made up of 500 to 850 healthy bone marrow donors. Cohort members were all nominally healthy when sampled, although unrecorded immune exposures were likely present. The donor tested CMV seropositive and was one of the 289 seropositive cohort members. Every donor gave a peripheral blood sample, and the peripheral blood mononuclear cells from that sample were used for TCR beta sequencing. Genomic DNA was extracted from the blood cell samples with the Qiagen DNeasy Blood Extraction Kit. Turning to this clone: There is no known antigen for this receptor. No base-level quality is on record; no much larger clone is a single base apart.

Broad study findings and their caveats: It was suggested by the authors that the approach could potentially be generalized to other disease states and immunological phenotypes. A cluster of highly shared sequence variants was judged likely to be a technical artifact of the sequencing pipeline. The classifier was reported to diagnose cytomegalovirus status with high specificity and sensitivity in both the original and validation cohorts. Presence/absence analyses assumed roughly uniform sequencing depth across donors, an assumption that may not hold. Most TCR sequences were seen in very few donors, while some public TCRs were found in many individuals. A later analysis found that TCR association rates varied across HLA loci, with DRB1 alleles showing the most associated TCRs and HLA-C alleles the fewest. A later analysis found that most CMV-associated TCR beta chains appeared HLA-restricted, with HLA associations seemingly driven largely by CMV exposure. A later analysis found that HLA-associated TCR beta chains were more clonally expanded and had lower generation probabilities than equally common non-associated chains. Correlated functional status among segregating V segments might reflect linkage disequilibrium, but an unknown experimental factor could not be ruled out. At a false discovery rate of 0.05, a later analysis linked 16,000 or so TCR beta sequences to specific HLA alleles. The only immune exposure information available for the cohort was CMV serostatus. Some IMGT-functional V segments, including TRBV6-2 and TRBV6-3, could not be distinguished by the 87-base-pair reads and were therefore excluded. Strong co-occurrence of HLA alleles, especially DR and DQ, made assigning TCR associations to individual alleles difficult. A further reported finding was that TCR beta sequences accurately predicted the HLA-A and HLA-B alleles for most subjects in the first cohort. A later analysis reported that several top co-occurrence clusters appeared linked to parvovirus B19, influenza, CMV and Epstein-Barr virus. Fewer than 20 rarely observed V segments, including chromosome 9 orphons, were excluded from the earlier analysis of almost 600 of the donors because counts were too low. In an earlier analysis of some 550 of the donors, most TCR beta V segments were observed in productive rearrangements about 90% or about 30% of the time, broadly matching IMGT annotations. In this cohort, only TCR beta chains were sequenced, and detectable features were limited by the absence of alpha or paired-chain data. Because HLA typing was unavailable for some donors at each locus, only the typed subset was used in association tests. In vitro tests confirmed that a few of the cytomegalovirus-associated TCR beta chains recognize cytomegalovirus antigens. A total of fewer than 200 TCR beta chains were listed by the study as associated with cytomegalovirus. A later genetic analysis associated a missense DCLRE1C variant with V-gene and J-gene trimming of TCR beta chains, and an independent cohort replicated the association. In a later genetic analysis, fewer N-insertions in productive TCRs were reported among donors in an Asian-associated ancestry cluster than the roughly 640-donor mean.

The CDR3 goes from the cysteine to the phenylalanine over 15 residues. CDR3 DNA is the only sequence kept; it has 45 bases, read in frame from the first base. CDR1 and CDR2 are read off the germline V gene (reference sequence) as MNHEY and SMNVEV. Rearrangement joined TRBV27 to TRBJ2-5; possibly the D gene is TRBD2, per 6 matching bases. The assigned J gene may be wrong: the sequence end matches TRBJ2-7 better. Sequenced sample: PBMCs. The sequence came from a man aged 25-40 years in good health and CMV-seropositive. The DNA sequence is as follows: TGTGCCAGCAGTTGGTCGGGGGTTACGACCTACGAGCAGTACTTC. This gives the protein CASSWSGVTTYEQYF.